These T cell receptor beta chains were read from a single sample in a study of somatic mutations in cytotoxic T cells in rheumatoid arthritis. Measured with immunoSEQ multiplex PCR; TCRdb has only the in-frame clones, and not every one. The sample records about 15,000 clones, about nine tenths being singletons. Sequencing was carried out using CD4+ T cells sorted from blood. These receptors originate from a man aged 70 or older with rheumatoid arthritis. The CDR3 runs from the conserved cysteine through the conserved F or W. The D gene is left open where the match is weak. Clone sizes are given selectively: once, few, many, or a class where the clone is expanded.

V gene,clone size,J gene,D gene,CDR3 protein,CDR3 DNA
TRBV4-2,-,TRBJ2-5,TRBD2,CASSPELAGGWGETQYF,TGTGCCAGCAGCCCGGAATTAGCGGGAGGGTGGGGAGAGACCCAGTACTTC
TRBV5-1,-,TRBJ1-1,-,CASRMQGTNPEAFF,TGCGCCAGCAGAATGCAAGGGACAAACCCTGAAGCTTTCTTT
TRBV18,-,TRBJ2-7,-,CASSHREYNEQYF,TGTGCCAGCTCACATCGGGAGTATAACGAGCAGTACTTC
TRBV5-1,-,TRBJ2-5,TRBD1,CASSTGTGTGETQYF,TGCGCCAGCAGCACCGGGACAGGGACGGGAGAGACCCAGTACTTC
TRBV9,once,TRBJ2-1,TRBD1,CASTPLGQGASEQFF,TGTGCCAGCACCCCTTTGGGACAGGGGGCGAGTGAGCAGTTCTTC
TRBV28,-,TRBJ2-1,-,CASSITGSYNEQFF,TGTGCCAGCAGTATAACCGGCTCCTACAATGAGCAGTTCTTC
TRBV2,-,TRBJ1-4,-,CASSVNQGGGEKLFF,TGTGCCAGCAGTGTGAATCAGGGAGGGGGAGAAAAACTGTTTTTT
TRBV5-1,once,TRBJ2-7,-,CASSLGSQSYEQYF,TGCGCCAGCAGCTTGGGGAGTCAATCCTACGAGCAGTACTTC
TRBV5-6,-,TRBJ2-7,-,CASSLTGQSYEQYF,TGTGCCAGCAGCCTCACAGGACAGAGCTACGAGCAGTACTTC
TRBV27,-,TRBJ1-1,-,CASSRSGGFGNTEAFF,TGTGCCAGCAGTCGCTCGGGAGGGTTCGGGAACACTGAAGCTTTCTTT
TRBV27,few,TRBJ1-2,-,CASSLWGYYGYTF,TGTGCCAGCAGTTTGTGGGGCTACTATGGCTACACCTTC
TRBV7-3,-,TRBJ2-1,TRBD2,CASSLVSGSYNEQFF,TGTGCCAGCAGCTTGGTTAGCGGGAGCTACAATGAGCAGTTCTTC
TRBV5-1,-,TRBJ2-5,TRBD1,CASSFTGGQETQYF,TGCGCCAGCAGCTTTACAGGGGGTCAGGAGACCCAGTACTTC
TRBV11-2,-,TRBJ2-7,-,CASRKGVTYEQYF,TGTGCCAGCAGGAAGGGGGTTACCTACGAGCAGTACTTC
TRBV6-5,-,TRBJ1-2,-,CASSYSARVRGGYTF,TGTGCCAGCAGTTACAGCGCCCGGGTAAGGGGTGGCTACACCTTC
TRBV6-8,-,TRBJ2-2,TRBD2,CASSSGFGRGSTGELFF,TGTGCCAGCAGTTCCGGGTTTGGGCGGGGGTCTACCGGGGAGCTGTTTTTT
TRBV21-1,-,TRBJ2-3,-,CASRSSWRTRGFTDTQYF,TGTGCCAGCAGGAGCTCTTGGAGGACTCGAGGGTTCACAGATACGCAGTATTTT
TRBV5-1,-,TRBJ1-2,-,CASSSGQTYGYTF,TGCGCCAGCAGCTCTGGACAGACCTATGGCTACACCTTC
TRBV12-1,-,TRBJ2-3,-,CASSFSGGSGTDTQYF,TGTGCCAGCAGCTTTTCGGGCGGGAGTGGGACAGATACGCAGTATTTT
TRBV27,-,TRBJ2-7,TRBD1,CASSRQGFYEQYF,TGTGCCAGCAGTCGACAGGGATTCTACGAGCAGTACTTC
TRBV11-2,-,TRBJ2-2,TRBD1,CASSLQQGSNTGELFF,TGTGCCAGCAGCTTACAACAGGGGTCGAACACCGGGGAGCTGTTTTTT
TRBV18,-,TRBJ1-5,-,CASSREYNQPQHF,TGTGCCAGCTCACGAGAGTACAATCAGCCCCAGCATTTT
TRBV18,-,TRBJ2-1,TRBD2,CASSPPSGRNEQFF,TGTGCCAGCTCACCACCTAGCGGGAGAAACGAGCAGTTCTTC
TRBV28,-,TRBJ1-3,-,CASTPGGLRDLISGNTIYF,TGTGCCAGCACCCCGGGGGGCCTACGCGATTTAATCTCTGGAAACACCATATATTTT
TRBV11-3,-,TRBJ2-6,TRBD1,CASSSGTGGSNVLTF,TGTGCCAGCAGCTCCGGGACAGGGGGCTCCAACGTCCTGACTTTC
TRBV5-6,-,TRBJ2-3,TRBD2,CASSSSGGSTDTQYF,TGTGCCAGCAGCAGTAGCGGGGGTAGCACAGATACGCAGTATTTT
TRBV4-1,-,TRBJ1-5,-,CASSQVDRHNQPQHF,TGCGCCAGCAGCCAAGTGGACAGACACAATCAGCCCCAGCATTTT
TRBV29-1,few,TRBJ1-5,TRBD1,CSVGGQGLGQPQHF,TGCAGCGTTGGGGGACAGGGCTTAGGGCAGCCCCAGCATTTT
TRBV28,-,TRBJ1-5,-,CASSPTGSGRAQHF,TGTGCCAGCAGTCCAACAGGGTCCGGGAGGGCCCAGCATTTT
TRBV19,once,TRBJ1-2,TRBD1,CASSSPGQGATGYTF,TGTGCCAGTAGTTCTCCGGGACAGGGGGCAACTGGCTACACCTTC